A selection of T cell receptor beta chains follows, all from one sample in a study of blood T cell repertoires in COVID-19. Sequenced by immunoSEQ multiplex PCR; TCRdb stores in-frame clones only, minus some. The top ten clones hold about an eighth of a sample with about 280,000 clones, about 85% of them seen once. The sequenced sample was peripheral blood. The source of these receptors is a human donor in a cohort sampled during active COVID-19. CDR3s include the opening cysteine and the closing phenylalanine or tryptophan. Fields, in order: D gene, V gene, clone size, J gene, CDR3 DNA, CDR3 protein. A D gene is named only where the DNA matches it firmly. Clone size is stated in some rows and not others, as once, few, many or a class when expanded.

>TRBD1|TRBV7-9|-|TRBJ2-7
TGTGCCAGCACCTGGGACAGGAATTTCTACGAGCAGTACTTC
CASTWDRNFYEQYF
>-|TRBV18|-|TRBJ2-2
TGTGCCAGCTCACCAAGGAGGGCTAGCAGCTCGGGAACCGGGGAGCTGTTTTTT
CASSPRRASSSGTGELFF
>TRBD1|TRBV5-1|-|TRBJ2-7
TGCGCCAGCAGCCCCGGGACAGGCCTCTACGAGCAGTACTTC
CASSPGTGLYEQYF
>-|TRBV5-6|-|TRBJ1-3
TGTGCCAGCAGCTTAGGAGGTGGTGGAAACACCATATATTTT
CASSLGGGGNTIYF
>TRBD2|TRBV7-2|-|TRBJ2-1
TGTGCCAGCAGAACTAGCGGGGGATACAATGAGCAGTTCTTC
CASRTSGGYNEQFF
>TRBD1|TRBV5-1|-|TRBJ1-4
TGCGCCAGCAGCCTCGGAGGGGGCGGTGAAAAACTGTTTTTT
CASSLGGGGEKLFF
>TRBD2|TRBV19|-|TRBJ2-1
TGTGCCAGTAGTGCCCCCGGGACTAGCGGGAGTGGCTACAATGAGCAGTTCTTC
CASSAPGTSGSGYNEQFF
>TRBD1|TRBV2|-|TRBJ1-2
TGTGCCAGCAACTACCGGACAGGGGCCTATGGCGGCTACACCTTC
CASNYRTGAYGGYTF
>-|TRBV29-1|-|TRBJ2-1
TGCAGCGTTGAATTGGGGAGCCGGAGGGACAATGAGCAGTTCTTC
CSVELGSRRDNEQFF
>-|TRBV18|-|TRBJ2-1
TGTGCCAGCTCACCCCGTGGACTCTCCCTTGGCTCCTACAATGAGCAGTTCTTC
CASSPRGLSLGSYNEQFF
>-|TRBV5-5|-|TRBJ1-1
TGTGCCAGCAAAGGGCAGGGGTGGGTCCCGAACACTGAAGCTTTCTTT
CASKGQGWVPNTEAFF
>-|TRBV3-1/TRBV3-2|-|TRBJ2-1
TGTGCCAGCAGCCAAAGGAAACTAGGAAGAAATGAGCAGTTCTTC
CASSQRKLGRNEQFF
>-|TRBV29-1|-|TRBJ2-2
TGCAGCGTCCTCCTCATGGGACAGAACACCGGGGAGCTGTTTTTT
CSVLLMGQNTGELFF
>-|TRBV10-1|-|TRBJ2-7
TGCGCCACCCCGGACTGTTACGAGCAGTACTTC
CATPDCYEQYF
>TRBD2|TRBV4-3|few|TRBJ2-7
TGCGCCAGCAGCCTCGGACTAGCGGGAACAGTGCTCTACGAGCAGTACTTC
CASSLGLAGTVLYEQYF
>TRBD1|TRBV29-1|-|TRBJ2-2
TGCAGCGTCAATAAGGGACAGGGAAACACCGGGGAGCTGTTTTTT
CSVNKGQGNTGELFF
>-|TRBV18|-|TRBJ1-6
TGTGCCAGCTCAAAAAGACAAGAGGGGGTGGCTTCACCCCTCCACTTT
CASSKRQEGVASPLHF
>-|TRBV30|-|TRBJ1-2
TGTGCCTGCCGAGAGTCCGCCTATGGCTACACCTTC
CACRESAYGYTF
>-|TRBV5-4|-|TRBJ2-1
TGTGCCAGCAGCTTGGACGGGACTTACAATGAGCAGTTCTTC
CASSLDGTYNEQFF
>TRBD2|TRBV20-1|-|TRBJ2-1
TGCAGTAGCGGGGCCTACAATGAGCAGTTCTTC
CSSGAYNEQFF
>-|TRBV30|-|TRBJ1-4
TGTGCCTGGAGTGCAGACAGGGAAAAACTGTTTTTT
CAWSADREKLFF
>TRBD1|TRBV10-1|-|TRBJ1-3
TGCGCCAGCAGTGAGACCCGGACAGGGACTGGAAACACCATATATTTT
CASSETRTGTGNTIYF
>-|TRBV7-2|-|TRBJ1-4
TGTGCCAGCAGCTTACGGGGGTCCTCAGATAATGAAAAACTGTTTTTT
CASSLRGSSDNEKLFF
>-|TRBV5-1|-|TRBJ2-7
TGCGCCAGTTCCCGGGACAAAGGCTACGAGCAGTACTTC
CASSRDKGYEQYF
>-|TRBV7-5|-|TRBJ1-3
TGTGCCAGAAGCTTAAGATCGCCCCGGGGTGGAAACACCATATATTTT
CARSLRSPRGGNTIYF
>-|TRBV28|-|TRBJ2-6
TGTGCCAGCATCGGGACATTAGGTGCCGGGGCCAACGTCCTGACTTTC
CASIGTLGAGANVLTF
>-|TRBV12-3/TRBV12-4|-|TRBJ2-3
TGTGCCAGCGGGCGGGGCGCCACAGATACGCAGTATTTT
CASGRGATDTQYF
>-|TRBV5-8|-|TRBJ1-4
TGTGCCAGCAGCTTGGGAGGACACCCTAATGAAAAACTGTTTTTT
CASSLGGHPNEKLFF
>-|TRBV18|-|TRBJ1-1
TGTGCCAGCTCACCGTATCCCAGGGTGGACACTGAAGCTTTCTTT
CASSPYPRVDTEAFF
>TRBD1|TRBV5-4|-|TRBJ1-2
TGTGCCAGCAGCTTGGCGGCGGACAGGGCGAGCTATGGCTACACCTTC
CASSLAADRASYGYTF
>-|TRBV6-1|-|TRBJ1-3
TGTGCCAGCAGTGAAGCACCCGGGGCTGGAAACACCATATATTTT
CASSEAPGAGNTIYF
>TRBD1|TRBV7-2|few|TRBJ1-3
TGTGCCAGCAGCTTAGGCACAGGGGGAAGAAACACCATATATTTT
CASSLGTGGRNTIYF
>-|TRBV19|-|TRBJ2-7
TGTGCCAGTAGTATAGTTAGCGGCGGCGGCGAGCAGTACTTC
CASSIVSGGGEQYF
>TRBD1|TRBV6-6|-|TRBJ2-2
TGTGCCAGCAGCTTGACAGGGCCCTTAAACACCGGGGAGCTGTTTTTT
CASSLTGPLNTGELFF
>-|TRBV5-1|-|TRBJ1-6
TGCGCCAGCAGCCCCGACAGGAATGAAGGTTCACCCCTCCACTTT
CASSPDRNEGSPLHF
>TRBD2|TRBV28|-|TRBJ2-3
TGTGCCAGCAGCCGAAGCGGGAGCGTCGATACGCAGTATTTT
CASSRSGSVDTQYF
>TRBD1|TRBV2|-|TRBJ2-5
TGTGCCAGCAGTCGCCCTCTGACAGGGCAAGAGACCCAGTACTTC
CASSRPLTGQETQYF
>-|TRBV28|-|TRBJ1-4
TGTGCCAGCAGTTCGTCGTCCAATGAAAAACTGTTTTTT
CASSSSSNEKLFF
>-|TRBV29-1|-|TRBJ1-1
TGCAGCGTTGAACCAGGGCGGGAAGCTTTCTTT
CSVEPGREAFF
>TRBD2|TRBV29-1|-|TRBJ2-2
TGCAGCGGGACGGGAGGGCCGAACACCGGGGAGCTGTTTTTT
CSGTGGPNTGELFF
>TRBD2|TRBV6-2/TRBV6-3|-|TRBJ2-2
TGTGCCAGCAGTTTGAGAGGAGCGGGAGGCGCCGGGGAGCTGTTTTTT
CASSLRGAGGAGELFF
>-|TRBV30|-|TRBJ1-2
TGTGCCTGGAGTCGTGACAGACCCTATGGCTACACCTTC
CAWSRDRPYGYTF
>-|TRBV2|-|TRBJ2-5
TGTGCCAGCAGTGGGGTTCCCCTTGGGGAGCGAGAGACCCAGTACTTC
CASSGVPLGERETQYF